This T cell receptor (beta chain) comes out of a study of blood T cell repertoires in COVID-19. At the level of the study: PBMCs, B-cell-depleted T cells, or T cells provided the cDNA or gDNA that made up the material.

Clones were read by immunoSEQ multiplex PCR, and TCRdb kept only the in-frame ones, dropping some. The sample yields hundreds of thousands of clones, 65% to 90% seen once. CDR1 and CDR2 (germline): MNHEY, SVGAGI. The V and J ends lost 8 bases and 1 base respectively, with 11 bases between them. The CDR3 length is 14 residues. Patients of the Seattle cohort, enrolled during active infection, were followed longitudinally. V is TRBV6-5 and J is TRBJ2-2; D is possibly TRBD2 (5 bases). Sample: peripheral blood. The sequence was collected from a woman aged 55-70 years with COVID-19, enrolled during active disease. The CDR3, as DNA: TGTGCCAGCCGGGGATCTCAGAACACCGGGGAGCTGTTTTTT. Its translation: CASRGSQNTGELFF.